This entry concerns a single TCR beta chain. The source of the sample is a study of blood T cell repertoires in COVID-19. Turning to the study itself: Acute-phase and convalescent COVID-19 samples originated in the United States, Italy and Spain. PBMCs, B-cell-depleted T cells, or T cells provided the cDNA or gDNA that made up the material.

In the original analysis: Estimation of nucleated cell counts was performed using reference gene primer amplification. Clones were sequenced by immunoSEQ multiplex PCR, and TCRdb holds only the in-frame ones, with some missing. V and J calls and clone size are given by that table; D and trimming were obtained from the DNA. Altogether over 130,000 clones are present, roughly 88% being singletons, with the ten largest covering roughly 30%. What was sequenced was peripheral blood. The TCR sequence derives from a human donor in a cohort sampled during active COVID-19.

The CDR3 here is CASSYSGLGTSFNEQFF. DNA for the CDR3: TGTGCCAGCAGTTACTCAGGGTTAGGGACTAGTTTTAATGAGCAGTTCTTC. The chain is built from TRBV6-2 or TRBV6-3 and TRBJ2-1; 8 positions agree with TRBD2. Trimming cost V 0 bases and J 7 bases; bases outside gene matches: 11. CDR1 and CDR2 (germline): MNHEY, SVGEGT. This CDR3 has 17 residues.